A single sample gave rise to the 32 T cell receptor beta chains below, sequenced in a study of identical twins. TCRdb passed the 5' RACE reads through MiXCR, listing each CDR3 protein once. Found here are about 900,000 distinct CDR3 sequences, 9% to 15% of them singletons; the top ten hold roughly 1.6%. This same sample was also taken into another study, of yellow fever vaccine responses in identical twins.

The sample taken for sequencing was PBMCs. These receptors originate from a young woman in good health.

The V and J genes are TRBV6-1 and TRBJ1-4, with 9 bases lining up with TRBD1. From germline, CDR1 is MNHNS and CDR2 SASEGT. Germline trimming cut 6 bases from V and 8 bases from J; bases unmatched to any gene: 10. CDR3 length: 15 residues. CDR3 in amino acids: CASRNRQGGEEKLFF. CDR3 sequence (DNA): TGTGCCAGCAGAAACCGACAGGGGGGAGAAGAAAAACTGTTTTTT.

The chain uses TRBV12-3 or TRBV12-4 and TRBJ2-1; possible D gene TRBD1, 5 bases. The CDR3 extends over 13 amino acids. The V end was cut by 3 bases, the J end by 8 bases, with 11 bases between. Here the CDR3 reads CASSFVQGDEQFF. CDR3 bases: TGTGCCAGCAGTTTTGTTCAGGGCGATGAGCAGTTCTTC.

The gene calls are TRBV19 and TRBJ2-7; weak D call: TRBD2 (6 bases). CDR3 length: 14 amino acids. Deletions cut 10 bases from V and 4 bases from J, with 20 bases between. Germline lookup yields CDR1 LNHDA and CDR2 SQIVND (reference sequence). CDR3 coding DNA: TGTGCCACCAAGCTGGCGGGAACTGCGTACGAGCAGTACTTC. Protein: CATKLAGTAYEQYF.

This clonotype was detected only a few times. This chain joins TRBV4-1 and TRBJ1-1; D call uncertain. The V gene lost 1 base and the J gene lost 6 bases, with 18 bases spanning the gap. CDR3 length equals 16 residues. Germline V gene sequence: CDR1 MGHRA, CDR2 YSYEKL. DNA of the CDR3: TGCGCCAGCAGCCAAGTGGACCTGCTGGTTTACTCTGAAGCTTTCTTT. Its translation: CASSQVDLLVYSEAFF.

DNA of the CDR3: TGCGCCAGCAGCTTGGTGGCAGATGGAAACACCATATATTTT. Translation: CASSLVADGNTIYF. This chain links TRBV5-1 with TRBJ1-3, with unresolved D. This CDR3 is built from 14 residues. Germline-derived CDR1 and CDR2 are SGHRS and YFSETQ. V was cut by 0 bases and J by 3 bases, with 7 bases left in between.

This sequence joins TRBV10-3 and TRBJ2-5; tentatively, D is TRBD2 (6 bases). The CDR3 is 13 amino acids. CDR1 and CDR2 from the germline V gene are ENHRY and SYGVKD. The V gene lost 6 bases and the J gene lost 1 base, with 9 bases spanning the gap. As DNA, the CDR3 is TGTGCCATCAGCCCGGGACTCCAAGAGACCCAGTACTTC. Amino acids: CAISPGLQETQYF.

The table lists this clonotype with a few counts. The chain recombines TRBV2 with TRBJ2-5; D gene uncertain. Germline CDR1 reads SNHLY; CDR2 reads FYNNEI. This CDR3 contains 13 residues. Trimming removed 0 bases from V and 5 bases from J, with 7 bases in between. The chain's CDR3 is CASSEAWVETQYF. CDR3 in DNA: TGTGCCAGCAGTGAAGCTTGGGTTGAGACCCAGTACTTC.

This clonotype was counted only a few times. The rearrangement joins TRBV7-9 to TRBJ2-2; a possible D gene is TRBD1 (6 bases). Germline V gives CDR1 SEHNR, CDR2 FQNEAQ (reference sequence). The CDR3 length is 16 residues. V shed 2 bases and J shed 2 bases, with 12 bases lying between them. This CDR3 reads CASSLMRTVNTGELFF. CDR3 DNA sequence: TGTGCCAGCAGCTTAATGAGGACAGTCAACACCGGGGAGCTGTTTTTT.

The chain employs TRBV6-1 and TRBJ2-7; 7 bases match TRBD1. CDR1 and CDR2 (germline): MNHNS, SASEGT. V was clipped by 2 bases and J by 2 bases; unmatched bases: 6. This CDR3 region has 15 residues. CDR3 nucleotides: TGTGCCAGCAGTGAAAAGGGACAGCAAGCCTACGAGCAGTACTTC. This encodes CASSEKGQQAYEQYF.

This CDR3 is CASSIALRRAQYF. CDR3 DNA sequence: TGTGCCAGTAGTATAGCCCTGCGCAGGGCCCAGTACTTC. The V gene is TRBV19, the J gene TRBJ2-5; possible D gene TRBD1, 5 bases. CDR3 size: 13 residues. CDR1 is LNHDA and CDR2 is SQIVND in the germline V gene (reference sequence). V lost 1 base and J 9 bases, leaving 12 bases between the germline ends.

This clonotype was seen more than once but under ten times. The rearrangement uses TRBV5-1 and TRBJ2-2; D is perhaps TRBD1 or TRBD2 (6 bases each). V was trimmed by 9 bases and J by 4 bases, leaving 16 bases between them. The germline V gene has CDR1 SGHRS and CDR2 YFSETQ. CDR3 length: 14 residues. The CDR3 nucleotides read TGCGCCACCAGGCTCGGGGGCCCCACCGGGGAGCTGTTTTTT. Translation: CATRLGGPTGELFF. The whole variable domain, filled in from reference TRBV5-1 and TRBJ2-2, reads KAGVTQTPRYLIKTRGQQVTLSCSPISGHRSVSWYQQTPGQGLQFLFEYFSETQRNKGNFPGRFSGRQFSNSRSEMNVSTLELGDSALYLCATRLGGPTGELFFGEGSRLTVL.

This clonotype has just a few counts. The rearrangement joins TRBV4-1 to TRBJ2-2; 12 positions match TRBD1. This CDR3 spans 18 amino acids. Per germline, CDR1 MGHRA and CDR2 YSYEKL. The ends lost 3 bases at V and 5 bases at J; junction bases unmatched: 10. CDR3 region: CASSHYGTGGEWTGELFF. CDR3 bases: TGCGCCAGCAGCCACTACGGGACAGGGGGCGAATGGACCGGGGAGCTGTTTTTT.

The chain uses TRBV5-4 and TRBJ2-1; perhaps TRBD2 as D (5 bases). The germline gives CDR1 SGHNT, CDR2 YYREEE (reference sequence). Between the trimmed V and J ends, which lost 0 bases and 7 bases, there was a span of 11 bases. CDR3 length equals 14 residues. CDR3 sequence reads: CASSLEVSANEQFF. The CDR3 DNA reads as TGTGCCAGCAGCTTGGAAGTTAGCGCAAATGAGCAGTTCTTC.

This clonotype was seen many times. This chain's CDR3 is CASSPGLSSSGNTIYF. In DNA form, the CDR3 reads TGCGCCAGCAGCCCAGGACTCTCCTCCTCTGGAAACACCATATATTTT. The gene calls are TRBV4-1 and TRBJ1-3, with unresolved D. There are 16 residues in the CDR3. Germline V gene lookup returns CDR1 MGHRA and CDR2 YSYEKL. Trimming removed 4 bases at V and 0 bases at J, with 13 bases between.

The chain links TRBV12-5 to TRBJ2-1; 9 bases align to TRBD2. Germline V gene data show CDR1 as LGHNT and CDR2 as FRNRAP. This CDR3 spans 19 amino acids. The CDR3, as DNA: TGTGCCTGCAGTTTGAGCCCACCGGGAGCGGGAGGTTTATCGCGCGAGCAGTTCTTC. Protein sequence: CACSLSPPGAGGLSREQFF.

Many counts were recorded for this clonotype. This chain links TRBV5-1 with TRBJ2-1; D unresolved. This CDR3 has 15 residues. Looked up from germline, CDR1 is SGHRS and CDR2 is YFSETQ. Trimming pared 0 bases from V and 8 bases from J, leaving 15 bases between. DNA for the CDR3: TGCGCCAGCAGCTTGGAAGTACAGATCCTCGATGAGCAGTTCTTC. Translating gives CASSLEVQILDEQFF.

This clonotype came up a few times. The chain is built from TRBV9 and TRBJ2-2, with no clear D. Germline CDR1 is SGDLS and CDR2 is YYNGEE. The CDR3 is 12 residues long. The V gene lost 3 bases and the J gene lost 7 bases, with 7 bases spanning the gap. This CDR3 reads CASSGMNGELFF. CDR3 nucleotide sequence: TGTGCCAGCAGCGGCATGAACGGGGAGCTGTTTTTT.

This clonotype was counted ten times or more. The rearrangement joins TRBV24-1 to TRBJ1-2; D uncertain. Per the germline V gene, CDR1 is KGHDR and CDR2 is SFDVKD. V dropped 4 bases and J dropped 5 bases, with 7 bases sitting between them. This CDR3 is 12 amino acids long. This chain's CDR3 is CATSEGPYGYTF. CDR3 DNA sequence: TGTGCCACCAGTGAAGGACCGTATGGCTACACCTTC.

The V gene is TRBV4-1, the J gene TRBJ2-5; 9 bases are a match to TRBD2. The germline V gene encodes CDR1 MGHRA and CDR2 YSYEKL. This CDR3 has 16 residues. The junction had 7 bases not matched to a gene; V was cut back by 0 bases and J by 5 bases. The CDR3 nucleotides read TGCGCCAGCAGCCAAGATAATAGCGGGAGCGGTGAGACCCAGTACTTC. It translates to CASSQDNSGSGETQYF.

The chain joins TRBV11-3 to TRBJ2-1, with D perhaps TRBD1 (6 bases). The germline V gene has CDR1 SGHNT and CDR2 YENEEA. The CDR3 extends over 14 amino acids. V was trimmed by 6 bases and J by 8 bases, leaving 17 bases between them. The CDR3 nucleotides read TGTGCCAGCAGTTCCCAGGACAGTAGGTATGAGCAGTTCTTC. It is translated as CASSSQDSRYEQFF.

The rearrangement uses TRBV28 and TRBJ1-2, with D perhaps TRBD1 (5 bases). The CDR3 is 14 amino acids. Trimming stripped 6 bases from V and 4 bases from J, with 15 bases between. CDR1 is MDHEN, CDR2 SYDVKM, per germline. In nucleotides, the CDR3 is TGTGCCAGCAGCCACAGCGGGGCGGGCTATGGCTACACCTTC. This translates into CASSHSGAGYGYTF.

This clonotype was observed a few times. The CDR3 sequence: CASSPDGGVGYTF. In DNA, the CDR3 is TGTGCCAGCAGTCCCGATGGGGGGGTTGGCTACACCTTC. V gene TRBV12-3 or TRBV12-4 combines with J gene TRBJ1-2, with a possible D match to TRBD1 (5 bases). Trimming left V 5 bases short and J 7 bases short, with 14 bases between. CDR3 length: 13 residues.

As for this clonotype: Here the CDR3 omits its conserved ending phenylalanine or tryptophan, so a read error is the likely source. This CDR3 is CASSVARGRDEQFL. Here the CDR3 DNA reads TGTGCCAGCAGCGTAGCCCGCGGCAGGGATGAGCAGTTCCTC. This rearrangement joins TRBV9 to TRBJ2-1, with TRBD1 as a possible D gene (5 bases). The CDR3 covers 14 residues. The germline V gene encodes CDR1 SGDLS and CDR2 YYNGEE. The germline V and J ends were trimmed by 0 bases and 8 bases, with 12 bases remaining between them.

This clonotype was counted only a few times. This chain joins TRBV12-3 or TRBV12-4 and TRBJ2-1; 11 bases are shared with TRBD2. This CDR3 is built from 16 residues. V trimming: 2 bases; J trimming: 4 bases; junction bases outside the gene matches: 4. The CDR3 nucleotides read TGTGCCAGCAGTTTAATTGGGACTAGCGGTTACAATGAGCAGTTCTTC. This gives the protein CASSLIGTSGYNEQFF.

V usage is TRBV6-1 and J usage is TRBJ2-1, with 8 bases fitting TRBD2. This CDR3 has 18 amino acids. CDR1 is MNHNS and CDR2 is SASEGT in the germline V gene. After removal of 7 bases from V and 6 bases from J, the junction contained 20 bases not matched to a gene. This CDR3 reads CASTVTRGLGSGSNEQFF. The CDR3, as DNA: TGTGCCAGCACCGTAACCCGGGGACTAGGCAGCGGATCCAATGAGCAGTTCTTC.

V and J are TRBV21-1 and TRBJ2-5; the D call of TRBD1 is as the table states it, not checked on the DNA. TRBV21-1 is a pseudogene locus. There are 17 residues in the CDR3. Written as DNA, the CDR3 is TGTGCCAGCAGCAGTGTTTTTAGCGGGGTCCCGGAAGAGACCCAGTACTTC. Amino acids: CASSSVFSGVPEETQYF.

The CDR3 region has the DNA TGTGCCAGCAGCCAAGTGAGGACAGGGGGCGATTCACCCCTCCACTTT. Its protein is CASSQVRTGGDSPLHF. V and J are TRBV3-1 and TRBJ1-6; 11 bases agree with TRBD1. The germline V gene encodes CDR1 LGHDT and CDR2 YNNKEL (reference sequence). The J segment lost 8 bases and the V segment lost 1 base, leaving 4 bases of the junction unmatched. The CDR3 consists of 16 residues.

J is TRBJ2-5 and V is TRBV7-2; D not resolved. Germline assignment: CDR1 SGHTA and CDR2 FQGNSA. V was trimmed by 1 base and J by 1 base, leaving 10 bases between them. CDR3 length: 15 amino acids. The chain's CDR3 is CASSLGQLLQETQYF. In nucleotides, the CDR3 is TGTGCCAGCAGCTTAGGTCAACTACTCCAAGAGACCCAGTACTTC.

This clonotype was seen only a few times. The J gene is TRBJ2-1, the V gene TRBV9; D not certain. The V and J ends lost 3 bases and 0 bases respectively, with 19 bases between them. This CDR3 has 18 amino acids. CDR1 is SGDLS, CDR2 YYNGEE, per germline. CDR3 sequence: CASSDTPEWGSSYNEQFF. The CDR3 DNA reads TGTGCCAGCAGCGACACCCCTGAGTGGGGATCCTCCTACAATGAGCAGTTCTTC.

This clonotype was observed a handful of times. The CDR3 is CASSPLGSYNSPLHF. In nucleotides, the CDR3 is TGTGCCAGCAGCCCCCTGGGCTCCTATAATTCACCCCTCCACTTT. The chain uses TRBV7-9 and TRBJ1-6; D is undetermined. Germline-derived CDR1 and CDR2 are SEHNR and FQNEAQ (reference sequence). Trimming removed 5 bases from V and 0 bases from J, with 8 bases in between. The CDR3 is 15 amino acids. The full variable domain, completed using reference TRBV7-9 and TRBJ1-6, is DTGVSQNPRHKITKRGQNVTFRCDPISEHNRLYWYRQTLGQGPEFLTYFQNEAQLEKSRLLSDRFSAERPKGSFSTLEIQRTEQGDSAMYLCASSPLGSYNSPLHFGNGTRLTVT.

V and J are TRBV6-5 and TRBJ2-2; D not certain. This CDR3 region has 17 residues. V lost 6 bases, J lost 4 bases, and 21 bases lay in between. Per the germline V gene, CDR1 is MNHEY and CDR2 is SVGAGI. In DNA, the CDR3 is TGTGCCAGCAGCTACACCCCTGGACCAAGGAGCACCGGGGAGCTGTTTTTT. Translation gives CASSYTPGPRSTGELFF.

This chain joins TRBV3-1 and TRBJ1-6; no clear D gene. The V end was cut by 4 bases, the J end by 10 bases, with 14 bases between. Germline CDR1 reads LGHDT; CDR2 reads YNNKEL (reference sequence). CDR3 length: 14 residues. DNA for the CDR3: TGTGCCAGCAGCCCCGGGGATAGAGGATCACCCCTCCACTTT. It specifies CASSPGDRGSPLHF.